The subject of this entry is one T cell receptor beta chain. Its specificity is unknown. TCRdb keeps only in-frame clones here, not all; method: immunoSEQ multiplex PCR. The sample holds roughly 1 million clones, 65% to 80% seen once. This specimen belongs to a study of shared clonotypes between healthy human individuals. Germline-derived CDR1 and CDR2 are MRHNA and SNTAGT. V dropped 7 bases and J dropped 8 bases, with 20 bases sitting between them. The CDR3 spans 14 residues. Study results and limitations: Naive subsets usually exceeded memory subsets in estimated richness.

Sequencing was done on a sample of memory CD4+ T cells sorted from blood. Subset meaning: CD45RA-negative fraction. This chain connects TRBV6-4 to TRBJ1-2, with D perhaps TRBD1 (5 bases). This clonotype originated in a man younger than 30 in good health. CDR3 sequence (DNA): TGTGCCAGCACCACCAAACGGGGCGTTTACGGCTACACCTTC. Translating it yields CASTTKRGVYGYTF.